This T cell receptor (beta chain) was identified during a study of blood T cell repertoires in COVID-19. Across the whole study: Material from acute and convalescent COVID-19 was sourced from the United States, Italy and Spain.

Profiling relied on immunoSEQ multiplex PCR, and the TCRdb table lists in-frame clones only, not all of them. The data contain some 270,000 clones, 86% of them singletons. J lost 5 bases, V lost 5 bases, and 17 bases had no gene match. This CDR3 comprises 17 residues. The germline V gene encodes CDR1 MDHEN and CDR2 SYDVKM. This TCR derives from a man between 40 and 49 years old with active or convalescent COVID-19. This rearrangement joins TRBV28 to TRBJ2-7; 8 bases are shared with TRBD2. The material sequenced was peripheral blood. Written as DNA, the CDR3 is TGTGCCAGCAGTCACGGGGTGTTGCGGGGGGTAGTACACGAGCAGTACTTC. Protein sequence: CASSHGVLRGVVHEQYF.